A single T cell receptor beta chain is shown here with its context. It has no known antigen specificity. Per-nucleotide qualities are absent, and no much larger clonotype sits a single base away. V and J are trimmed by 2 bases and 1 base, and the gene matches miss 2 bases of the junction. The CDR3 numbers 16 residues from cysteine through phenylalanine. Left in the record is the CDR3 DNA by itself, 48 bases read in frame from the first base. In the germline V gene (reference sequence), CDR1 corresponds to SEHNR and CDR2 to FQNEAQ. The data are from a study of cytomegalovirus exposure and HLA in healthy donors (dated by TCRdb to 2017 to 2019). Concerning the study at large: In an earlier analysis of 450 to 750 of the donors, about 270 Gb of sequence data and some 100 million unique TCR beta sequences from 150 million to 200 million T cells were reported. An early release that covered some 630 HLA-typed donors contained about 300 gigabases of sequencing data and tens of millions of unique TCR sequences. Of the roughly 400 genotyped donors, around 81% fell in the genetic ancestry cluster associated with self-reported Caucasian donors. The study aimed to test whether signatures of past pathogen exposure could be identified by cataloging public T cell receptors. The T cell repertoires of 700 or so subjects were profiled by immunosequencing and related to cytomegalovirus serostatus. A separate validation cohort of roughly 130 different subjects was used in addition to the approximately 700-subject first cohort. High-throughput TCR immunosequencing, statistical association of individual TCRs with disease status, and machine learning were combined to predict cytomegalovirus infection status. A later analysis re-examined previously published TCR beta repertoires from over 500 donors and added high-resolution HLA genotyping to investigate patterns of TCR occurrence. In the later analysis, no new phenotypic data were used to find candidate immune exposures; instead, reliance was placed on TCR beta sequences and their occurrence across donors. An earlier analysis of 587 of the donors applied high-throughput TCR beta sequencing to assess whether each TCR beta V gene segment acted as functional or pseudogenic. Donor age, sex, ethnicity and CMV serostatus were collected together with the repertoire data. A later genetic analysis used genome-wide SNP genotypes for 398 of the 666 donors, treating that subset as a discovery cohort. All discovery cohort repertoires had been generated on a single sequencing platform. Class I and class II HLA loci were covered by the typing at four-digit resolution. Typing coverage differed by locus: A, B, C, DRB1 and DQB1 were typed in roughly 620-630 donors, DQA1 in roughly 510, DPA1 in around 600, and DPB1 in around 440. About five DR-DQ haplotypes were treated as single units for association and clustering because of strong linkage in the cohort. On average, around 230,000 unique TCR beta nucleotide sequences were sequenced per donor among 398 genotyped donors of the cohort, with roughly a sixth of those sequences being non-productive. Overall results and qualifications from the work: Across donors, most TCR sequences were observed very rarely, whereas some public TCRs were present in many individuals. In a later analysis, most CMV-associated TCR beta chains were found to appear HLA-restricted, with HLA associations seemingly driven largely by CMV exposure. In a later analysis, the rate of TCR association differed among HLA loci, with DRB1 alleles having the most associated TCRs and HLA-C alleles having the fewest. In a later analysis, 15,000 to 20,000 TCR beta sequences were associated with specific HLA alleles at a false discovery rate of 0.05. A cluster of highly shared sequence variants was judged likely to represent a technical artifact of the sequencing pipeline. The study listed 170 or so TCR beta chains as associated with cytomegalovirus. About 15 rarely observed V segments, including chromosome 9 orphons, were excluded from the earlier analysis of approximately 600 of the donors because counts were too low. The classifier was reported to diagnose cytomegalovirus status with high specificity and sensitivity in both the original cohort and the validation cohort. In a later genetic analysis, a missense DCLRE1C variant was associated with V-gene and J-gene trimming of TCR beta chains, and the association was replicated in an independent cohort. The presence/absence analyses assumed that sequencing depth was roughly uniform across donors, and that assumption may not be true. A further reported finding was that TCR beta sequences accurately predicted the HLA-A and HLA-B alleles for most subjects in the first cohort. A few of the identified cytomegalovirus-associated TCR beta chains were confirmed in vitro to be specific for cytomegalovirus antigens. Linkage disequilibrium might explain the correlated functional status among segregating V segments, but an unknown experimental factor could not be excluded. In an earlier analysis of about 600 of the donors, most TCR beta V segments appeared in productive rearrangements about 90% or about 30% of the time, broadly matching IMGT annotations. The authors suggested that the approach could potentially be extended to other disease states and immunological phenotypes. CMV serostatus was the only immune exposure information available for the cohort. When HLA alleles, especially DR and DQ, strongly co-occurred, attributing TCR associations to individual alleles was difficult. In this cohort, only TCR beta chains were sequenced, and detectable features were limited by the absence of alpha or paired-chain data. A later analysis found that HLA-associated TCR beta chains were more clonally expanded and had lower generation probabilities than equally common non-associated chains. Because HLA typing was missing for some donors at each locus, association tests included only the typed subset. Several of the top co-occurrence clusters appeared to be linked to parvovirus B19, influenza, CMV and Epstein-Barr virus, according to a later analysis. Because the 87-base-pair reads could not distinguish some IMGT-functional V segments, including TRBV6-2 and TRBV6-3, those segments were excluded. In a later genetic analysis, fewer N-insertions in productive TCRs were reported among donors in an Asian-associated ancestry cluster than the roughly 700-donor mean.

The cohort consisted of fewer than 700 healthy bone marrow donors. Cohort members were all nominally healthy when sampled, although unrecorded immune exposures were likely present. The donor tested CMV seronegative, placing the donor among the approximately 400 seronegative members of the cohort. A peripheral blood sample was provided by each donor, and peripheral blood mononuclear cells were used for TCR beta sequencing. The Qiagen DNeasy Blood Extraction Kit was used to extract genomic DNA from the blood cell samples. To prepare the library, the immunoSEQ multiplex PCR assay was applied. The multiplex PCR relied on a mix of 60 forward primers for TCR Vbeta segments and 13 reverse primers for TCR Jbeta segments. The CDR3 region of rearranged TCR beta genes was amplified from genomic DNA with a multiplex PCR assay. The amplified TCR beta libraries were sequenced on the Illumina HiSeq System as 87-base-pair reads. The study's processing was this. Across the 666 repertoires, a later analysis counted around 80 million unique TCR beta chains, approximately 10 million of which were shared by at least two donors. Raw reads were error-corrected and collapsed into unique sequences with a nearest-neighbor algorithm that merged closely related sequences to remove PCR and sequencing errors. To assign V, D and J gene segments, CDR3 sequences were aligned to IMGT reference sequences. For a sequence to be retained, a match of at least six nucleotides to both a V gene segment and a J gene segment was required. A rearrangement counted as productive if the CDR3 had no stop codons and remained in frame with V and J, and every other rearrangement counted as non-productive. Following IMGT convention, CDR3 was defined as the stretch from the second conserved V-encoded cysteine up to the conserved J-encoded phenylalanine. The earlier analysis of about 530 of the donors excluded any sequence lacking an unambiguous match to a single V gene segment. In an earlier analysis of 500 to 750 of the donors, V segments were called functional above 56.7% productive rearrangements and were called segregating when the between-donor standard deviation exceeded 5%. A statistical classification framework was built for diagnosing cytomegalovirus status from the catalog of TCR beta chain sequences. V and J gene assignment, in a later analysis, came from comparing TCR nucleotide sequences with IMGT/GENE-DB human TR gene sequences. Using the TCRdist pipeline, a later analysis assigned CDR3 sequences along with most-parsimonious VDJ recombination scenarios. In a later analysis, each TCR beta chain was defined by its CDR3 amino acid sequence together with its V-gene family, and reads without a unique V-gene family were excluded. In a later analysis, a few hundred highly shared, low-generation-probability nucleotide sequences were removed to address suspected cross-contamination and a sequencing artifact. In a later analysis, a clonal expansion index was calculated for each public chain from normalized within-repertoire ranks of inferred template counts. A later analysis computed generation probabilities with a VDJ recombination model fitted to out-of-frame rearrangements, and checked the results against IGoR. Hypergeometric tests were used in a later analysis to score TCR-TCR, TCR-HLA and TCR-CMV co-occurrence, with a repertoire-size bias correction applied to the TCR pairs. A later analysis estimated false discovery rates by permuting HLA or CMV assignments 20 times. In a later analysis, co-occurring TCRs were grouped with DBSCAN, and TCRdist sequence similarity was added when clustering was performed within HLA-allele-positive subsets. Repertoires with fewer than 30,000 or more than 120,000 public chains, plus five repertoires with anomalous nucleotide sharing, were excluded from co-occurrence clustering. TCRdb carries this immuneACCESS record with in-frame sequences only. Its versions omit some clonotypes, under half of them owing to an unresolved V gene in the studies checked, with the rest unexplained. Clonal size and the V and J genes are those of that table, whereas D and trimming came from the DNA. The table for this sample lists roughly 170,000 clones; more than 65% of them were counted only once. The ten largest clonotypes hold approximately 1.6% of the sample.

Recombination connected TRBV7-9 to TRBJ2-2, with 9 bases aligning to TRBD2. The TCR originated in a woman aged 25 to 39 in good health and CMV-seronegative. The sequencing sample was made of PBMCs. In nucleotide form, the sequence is TGTGCCAGCAGCTTAATTAGCGGGAGGAACACCGGGGAGCTGTTTTTT. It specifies CASSLISGRNTGELFF.